Presented here are 14 T cell receptor beta chains from one specimen sequenced in a study of T cells in Graves' hyperthyroidism and ophthalmopathy. The TCR beta CDR3 regions underwent amplification using RNA transcripts as the source. The primer set for the first-round RT-PCR of the TCR CDR3 was HTBI. MiXCR was run by TCRdb on the multiplex PCR reads, yielding one entry per CDR3 protein. The data hold about 380,000 distinct CDR3 sequences, with around 13% observed a single time. Sequenced input: blood. Receptor source: a woman aged 25 to 45 with Graves' ophthalmopathy.

This chain connects TRBV24-1 to TRBJ1-5; D is unclear. V shed 5 bases and J shed 2 bases, with 6 bases lying between them. Germline CDR1 KGHDR, CDR2 SFDVKD. This CDR3 contains 13 residues. CDR3 sequence: CATSGWGNQPQHF. The CDR3 DNA follows: TGTGCCACCAGTGGCTGGGGCAATCAGCCCCAGCATTTT.

This clonotype was detected a few times. The V call is TRBV19, the J call TRBJ2-1; D is possibly TRBD1 or TRBD2 (7 bases each). Per germline, CDR1 LNHDA and CDR2 SQIVND (reference sequence). Trimming cost V 9 bases and J 6 bases, with 21 bases left between them. The length of the CDR3 is 15 residues. The CDR3 loop is CASKGRDSRGNEQFF. CDR3 nucleotide sequence: TGTGCCAGCAAAGGGAGGGACAGTAGAGGCAATGAGCAGTTCTTC.

This clonotype has ten or more counts. The rearrangement joins TRBV6-1 to TRBJ2-3, with D perhaps given as TRBD1 or TRBD2 (5 bases each). CDR1 is MNHNS and CDR2 is SASEGT in the germline V gene. The CDR3 contains 14 residues. V lost 2 bases and J 2 bases, leaving 8 bases between the germline ends. The CDR3 DNA follows: TGTGCCAGCAGTGAAATGGGGGACACAGATACGCAGTATTTT. Translating gives CASSEMGDTDTQYF.

This clonotype has more than one count but fewer than ten. The chain combines TRBV27 with TRBJ1-3, with D hard to call. The CDR3 totals 15 residues. Germline CDR1 reads MNHEY; CDR2 reads SMNVEV (reference sequence). Trimming pared 3 bases from V and 1 base from J, leaving 10 bases between. CDR3 amino acids: CASSLDHGSGNTIYF. CDR3 coding DNA: TGTGCCAGCAGTTTGGACCATGGGTCTGGAAACACCATATATTTT.

The chain is built from TRBV18 and TRBJ1-5, with D possibly being TRBD1 (6 bases). CDR3 length: 15 amino acids. V was trimmed by 3 bases and J by 6 bases, leaving 15 bases between them. Germline assignment: CDR1 KGHSH and CDR2 LQKENI. The CDR3 DNA reads as TGTGCCAGCTCACCTACAGGGTCCTTCTCTCAGCCCCAGCATTTT. Translation gives CASSPTGSFSQPQHF.

This clonotype was observed many times. The V gene is TRBV2, the J gene TRBJ1-2; 7 bases map to TRBD1. J gave up 1 base and V 6 bases, and 5 bases lay outside the gene matches. The CDR3 totals 14 residues. Germline V CDR1 and CDR2: SNHLY, FYNNEI. CDR3 region: CASSGTVNNYGYTF. CDR3 in DNA: TGTGCCAGCAGCGGGACAGTTAATAACTATGGCTACACCTTC.

In regard to this clonotype: A much larger clone lies a single base off, so this may be a read error. The rearrangement uses TRBV14 and TRBJ2-1; 15 bases are a match to TRBD2. The junction had 0 bases not matched to a gene; V was cut back by 5 bases and J by 1 base. The CDR3 loop spans 16 amino acids. Germline values: CDR1 SGHDN, CDR2 FVKESK. The CDR3 is CASSGTSGGSYNEQFF. In DNA, the CDR3 is TGTGCCAGCAGCGGGACTAGCGGGGGGTCCTACAATGAGCAGTTCTTC.

In this sample, this clonotype turned up many times. In DNA form, the CDR3 reads TGTGCCAGCAGCCAGCGGGGGGAAACTGAAGCTTTCTTT. This sequence encodes CASSQRGETEAFF. V gene TRBV7-6 combines with J gene TRBJ1-1, with TRBD1 as a possible D gene (5 bases). Between the trimmed V and J ends, which lost 5 bases and 5 bases, there was a span of 12 bases. The germline gives CDR1 SGHVS, CDR2 FNYEAQ. This CDR3 has 13 amino acids. Drawing the rest from reference TRBV7-6 and TRBJ1-1, the complete variable domain is GAGVSQSPRYKVTKRGQDVALRCDPISGHVSLYWYRQALGQGPEFLTYFNYEAQQDKSGLPNDRFSAERPEGSISTLTIQRTEQRDSAMYRCASSQRGETEAFFGQGTRLTVV.

This clonotype was counted only a few times. The rearrangement uses TRBV6-1 and TRBJ2-7; 10 bases match TRBD1. V lost 5 bases to trimming and J lost 2 bases; unmatched junction nucleotides: 6. Germline values: CDR1 MNHNS, CDR2 SASEGT. The CDR3 is 15 residues long. The CDR3 loop reads CASSTTGTGAYEQYF. The CDR3 DNA follows: TGTGCCAGCAGTACAACCGGGACAGGGGCCTACGAGCAGTACTTC.

The chain has TRBV2 and TRBJ1-2; TRBD1 matches 12 bases. Germline CDR1 reads SNHLY; CDR2 reads FYNNEI. CDR3 length: 18 amino acids. After removal of 4 bases from V and 3 bases from J, the junction contained 12 bases not matched to a gene. Here the CDR3 DNA reads TGTGCCAGCAGTGCGGACGGGGGGACAGGGGGCAAGGACTATGGCTACACCTTC. Amino acid sequence: CASSADGGTGGKDYGYTF. The full variable domain, its missing parts supplied by reference TRBV2 and TRBJ1-2, is EPEVTQTPSHQVTQMGQEVILRCVPISNHLYFYWYRQILGQKVEFLVSFYNNEISEKSEIFDDQFSVERPDGSNFTLKIRSTKLEDSAMYFCASSADGGTGGKDYGYTFGSGTRLTVV.

The sample holds many counts of this clonotype. The J gene is TRBJ2-5, the V gene TRBV5-4; 10 nucleotides agree with TRBD2. This CDR3 comprises 16 residues. V lost 3 bases to trimming and J lost 1 base; unmatched junction nucleotides: 6. Germline assignment: CDR1 SGHNT and CDR2 YYREEE (reference sequence). The CDR3 DNA sequence: TGTGCCAGCAGCTCGCCGGCTAGCGGGGGCCAAGAGACCCAGTACTTC. Translation gives CASSSPASGGQETQYF.

In this sample, this clonotype turned up many times. The chain employs TRBV20-1 and TRBJ1-1, with D perhaps TRBD1 (6 bases). Trimming cost V 5 bases and J 1 base, with 11 bases left between them. The CDR3 has 13 amino acids. CDR1 and CDR2 (germline): DFQATT, SNEGSKA (reference sequence). CDR3 in amino acids: CSAPPGANTEAFF. CDR3 coding DNA: TGCAGTGCTCCCCCAGGGGCGAACACTGAAGCTTTCTTT.

This clonotype has only a few counts. J is TRBJ2-6 and V is TRBV5-6; 12 bases match TRBD1. Germline V gene sequence: CDR1 SGHDT, CDR2 YYEEEE. The trim removed 4 bases at V and 2 bases at J, leaving 10 bases unmatched. The CDR3 is made up of 19 amino acids. CDR3 DNA sequence: TGTGCCAGCAGCGCTCTCCGGGACAGGGGGCGAACTGGGGCCAACGTCCTGACTTTC. This gives the protein CASSALRDRGRTGANVLTF.

In this sample, this clonotype turned up many times. The V and J genes are TRBV20-1 and TRBJ2-1; 9 bases map to TRBD1. The CDR3 has 15 amino acids. J lost 4 bases, V lost 6 bases, and 10 bases had no gene match. Germline V gives CDR1 DFQATT, CDR2 SNEGSKA (reference sequence). CDR3 amino acids: CSATDRDREYNEQFF. The CDR3, as DNA: TGCAGTGCAACAGACCGGGACAGGGAATACAATGAGCAGTTCTTC.